In its sample, the clone carrying this T cell receptor (beta chain) was seen many times. Its antigen is still unknown. Individual cDNA molecules were tagged with unique molecular identifiers. A single record per CDR3 protein comes from TCRdb applying MiXCR to the 5' RACE reads. The sample carries 55,000 or so distinct CDR3 sequences, under 15% recorded once. The CDR3 covers 12 residues. The germline CDR1 and CDR2 sequences are DFQATT and SNEGSKA (reference sequence). V lost 5 bases to trimming and J lost 9 bases, with 16 bases between them. These data originate in a study of early T cells in non-severe SARS-CoV-2 infection. Across the study: Sequencing of unsorted whole blood was done on bulk RNA, leaving chains unpaired.

Study-wide results and caveats: Anti-spike CD8 specificities were favored by VDJdb matching, whose results missed private and CD4 specificities.

This receptor was identified in an adult who was a healthcare worker with PCR-confirmed SARS-CoV-2 infection or an uninfected control (not recorded which). Sequences were obtained from whole blood. V and J are TRBV20-1 and TRBJ2-5, with D tentatively TRBD1 or TRBD2 (5 bases each). CDR3 DNA: TGCAGTGCTTGGACTGCAGGGAGTCCCCAGTACTTC. Translation: CSAWTAGSPQYF.